What follows are 13 T cell receptor beta chains derived from one specimen sequenced in a study of T cell repertoires and HLA-DP antigens. Sequencing was performed with immunoSEQ multiplex PCR; in TCRdb, only in-frame clones are kept and a portion is missing. The profile shows tens of thousands of clones, around 80% of them singletons. For these TCRs, the target antigens are not known. Sequences were obtained from CD4+ T cells from PBMCs. These receptors all come from a man in his fifties or sixties in good health and CMV-seronegative.

The rearrangement joins TRBV14 to TRBJ2-5; 8 positions agree with TRBD2. Germline loops: CDR1 SGHDN, CDR2 FVKESK. J lost 4 bases, V lost 0 bases, and 4 bases had no gene match. The CDR3 loop spans 15 amino acids. The chain's CDR3 is CASSQEGTRRETQYF. For the CDR3, the DNA is TGTGCCAGCAGCCAAGAAGGGACTAGAAGAGAGACCCAGTACTTC.

The chain uses TRBV18 and TRBJ1-1, with D possibly TRBD1 on 6 matching bases. The ends were cut back, 3 bases at V and 6 bases at J, with 17 bases in the middle. Germline CDR1 reads KGHSH; CDR2 reads LQKENI. This CDR3 has 15 amino acids. For the CDR3, the DNA is TGTGCCAGCTCACCTATAAACAGGGTGGTCGCTGAAGCTTTCTTT. Protein sequence: CASSPINRVVAEAFF. The entire variable domain, with the rest obtained from reference TRBV18 and TRBJ1-1, is as follows: NAGVMQNPRHLVRRRGQEARLRCSPMKGHSHVYWYRQLPEEGLKFMVYLQKENIIDESGMPKERFSAEFPKEGPSILRIQQVVRGDSAAYFCASSPINRVVAEAFFGQGTRLTVV.

This clone was counted ten times or more. V and J are TRBV30 and TRBJ1-2, with D possibly being TRBD1 (5 bases). This CDR3 has 15 amino acids. Trimming shortened V by 3 bases and J by 6 bases, and 20 bases separated the two germline ends. Germline CDR1 and CDR2: GTSNPN and SVGIG (reference sequence). In DNA, the CDR3 is TGTGCCTGGAGCCCGGGACGTATTCCTTTCCATGGCTACACCTTC. It encodes CAWSPGRIPFHGYTF. Looking up the rest from reference TRBV30 and TRBJ1-2 gives the full variable domain: SQTIHQWPATLVQPVGSPLSLECTVEGTSNPNLYWYRQAAGRGLQLLFYSVGIGQISSEVPQNLSASRPQDRQFILSSKKLLLSDSGFYLCAWSPGRIPFHGYTFGSGTRLTVV.

The chain couples TRBV29-1 to TRBJ2-2, with 12 bases aligning to TRBD2. CDR1 and CDR2 (germline): SQVTM, ANQGSEA. This CDR3 region has 15 residues. J gave up 5 bases and V 7 bases, and 8 bases lay outside the gene matches. The CDR3 region has the DNA TGCAGCGGATCTAGCGGGGGGGCTCGGACCGGGGAGCTGTTTTTT. This codes for CSGSSGGARTGELFF.

V and J are TRBV10-3 and TRBJ2-7, with D possibly matching TRBD2 (6 bases). The CDR3 totals 13 residues. Trimming shortened V by 5 bases and J by 6 bases, and 14 bases separated the two germline ends. Germline loops: CDR1 ENHRY, CDR2 SYGVKD. The CDR3 sequence is CAISLAEGFEQYV. As DNA, the CDR3 is TGTGCCATCAGTTTAGCGGAGGGGTTCGAGCAGTACGTC.

This clone has only a few counts. The chain recombines TRBV2 with TRBJ1-4; 8 nucleotides align to TRBD1. The CDR3 consists of 13 residues. Germline values: CDR1 SNHLY, CDR2 FYNNEI. CDR3 coding DNA: TGTGCACGCAGCGGAGGACAGGGCGAAAAACTGTTTTTT. Protein product: CARSGGQGEKLFF. The variable domain in full, completed from reference TRBV2 and TRBJ1-4, reads EPEVTQTPSHQVTQMGQEVILRCVPISNHLYFYWYRQILGQKVEFLVSFYNNEISEKSEIFDDQFSVERPDGSNFTLKIRSTKLEDSAMYFCARSGGQGEKLFFGSGTQLSVL.

The chain recombines TRBV23-1 with TRBJ2-5, with 7 bases identical to TRBD1. TRBV23-1 belongs to the ORF category, with a function that is uncertain. Trimming removed 2 bases from V and 5 bases from J; junction bases left unmatched: 11. The CDR3 is 16 amino acids. The CDR3 is CASSQPVTGPWETQYF. DNA of the CDR3: TGCGCCAGCAGTCAACCAGTGACAGGGCCCTGGGAGACCCAGTACTTC.

The chain joins TRBV12-5 to TRBJ2-1; D is perhaps TRBD1 or TRBD2 (5 bases each). Germline V CDR1 and CDR2: LGHNT, FRNRAP. This CDR3 spans 16 amino acids. Trimming cost V 0 bases and J 8 bases, with 17 bases left between them. CDR3 sequence reads: CASGLVLSGRGDEQFF. CDR3 DNA: TGTGCTAGTGGTTTGGTACTGTCCGGCCGGGGCGATGAGCAGTTCTTC.

The chain carries TRBV5-1 and TRBJ2-1; D is perhaps TRBD1 (6 bases). V lost 0 bases, J lost 6 bases, and 16 bases lay in between. The CDR3 has 16 amino acids. Per germline, CDR1 SGHRS and CDR2 YFSETQ. This chain's CDR3 is CASSLGSTGPFNEQFF. CDR3 sequence (DNA): TGCGCCAGCAGCTTGGGTTCGACAGGCCCTTTCAATGAGCAGTTCTTC.

J is TRBJ2-1 and V is TRBV30; D is ambiguous. This CDR3 region has 14 residues. Germline lookup yields CDR1 GTSNPN and CDR2 SVGIG (reference sequence). Trimming removed 1 base from V and 0 bases from J, with 7 bases in between. The CDR3 region has the DNA TGTGCCTGGAGTGAAGTTAGCTCCTACAATGAGCAGTTCTTC. It encodes CAWSEVSSYNEQFF.

The chain links TRBV4-2 to TRBJ2-6; a weak D match, TRBD2 (5 bases). The V gene lost 0 bases and the J gene lost 1 base, with 19 bases spanning the gap. This CDR3 is built from 20 residues. Germline assignment: CDR1 LGHNA and CDR2 YNFKEQ. For the CDR3, the DNA is TGTGCCAGCAGCCAAGATTTGCCTAGCCGAGCTCCTTCTGGGGCCAACGTCCTGACTTTC. This gives the protein CASSQDLPSRAPSGANVLTF.

The V and J genes are TRBV7-2 and TRBJ1-1, with D perhaps matching TRBD1 (5 bases). V gave up 3 bases and J gave up 0 bases, with 8 bases separating them. Germline V gene sequence: CDR1 SGHTA, CDR2 FQGNSA. The CDR3 length is 14 residues. CDR3 loop: CASSFDRMNTEAFF. DNA for the CDR3: TGTGCCAGCAGCTTCGACAGAATGAACACTGAAGCTTTCTTT.

V usage is TRBV15 and J usage is TRBJ1-5, with a possible D match to TRBD1 (5 bases). Trimming left V 5 bases short and J 8 bases short, with 13 bases between. The CDR3 runs to 13 residues. Germline V gene data show CDR1 as LNHNV and CDR2 as YYDKDF (reference sequence). This chain's CDR3 is CATSGGYTEPQHF. CDR3 sequence (DNA): TGTGCCACCAGCGGGGGTTACACCGAGCCCCAGCATTTT.